The T cell receptor (beta chain) described here comes from a study of blood T cell repertoires in COVID-19 (TCRdb year 2020). Broadly, across the study: The collaborator samples originated in the United States, Italy and Spain and spanned the acute and convalescent phases of COVID-19. Where available, HLA class I and class II types were obtained from metadata supplied by the sample provider rather than from assay-based typing. Sample metadata almost always included a de-identified subject ID, COVID-19 status, age in years and sex. Samples were obtained from the ongoing ImmuneRACE study (first 160 participants) and from 1,254 subjects provided by 6 global collaborators. The material from the prospective study consisted of cDNA or gDNA derived from T cells, B-cell-depleted T cells, or PBMCs. Subjects who had been exposed to COVID-19, were actively infected with it, or had recovered from it provided the deeply sampled blood TCRbeta repertoires that made up the dataset. The repertoires were made available in a free public database intended to serve as a resource for research on the immune response to SARS-CoV-2.

This clone has a single count. This clone's antigen is unknown. No base-level quality is on record; no much larger clone is a single base apart. The research as a whole found: The quantity of clinical and demographic metadata differed by source and by participant and was supplied without curation.

TCRbeta CDR3 regions were amplified from genomic DNA by means of the immunoSEQ Assay, a bias-controlled multiplex PCR. The authors processed their data as follows. Nucleated cell counts per sample were estimated from amplification of reference gene primers within the assay. To quantify the absolute abundance of each unique TCRbeta CDR3 rearrangement, sequence reads were collapsed and filtered. For each sample, productive Simpson clonality was calculated by taking the square root of Simpson's diversity index across productive rearrangements. Drawn from immuneACCESS, this table holds only the in-frame rearrangements with V and J called that TCRdb kept. Clones are partly lost; checked studies trace under half to an unresolved V gene and leave the rest unexplained. Clonal size and the V and J genes are those of that table, whereas D and trimming came from the DNA. The sample table lists under 300,000 clones, 86% of them with a count of one. The ten largest clonotypes hold 3.6% of the sample.

The collaborating institutions used their own protocols to collect whole blood in K2EDTA tubes. For TCRbeta analysis, collaborators shipped samples in one of three forms: frozen whole blood, isolated PBMCs, or DNA extracted from either of those sample types. CDR1 and CDR2 are drawn from the germline V gene: SGHAT, FQNNGV. V sheds 8 bases and J sheds 0 bases, leaving 18 bases between their ends. The CDR3 sequence holds 16 residues, the cysteine and phenylalanine included. Just the 48-base CDR3 DNA is kept, in frame starting at base 1. What was sequenced was peripheral blood. The chain is encoded by TRBV11-2 joined to TRBJ2-3; TRBD2 could be the D gene, as 6 bases match. This TCR was recovered from a man aged 18 to 29 with active or convalescent COVID-19. The encoded CDR3 is CASAANTGLSTDTQYF. The bases read TGTGCCAGCGCCGCCAACACGGGACTTAGCACAGATACGCAGTATTTT.